Included here is one T cell receptor beta chain sequence, with context. The antigen is not known. This record belongs to a study of CD8 T cells in ankylosing spondylitis. Overall study findings and caveats: Past studies reported some motif variants in reactive arthritis synovial fluid and blood. One TCR beta motif, made up of roughly 8 highly homologous variants, appeared characteristic of ankylosing spondylitis blood.

TCRdb re-analysed the 5' RACE reads in MiXCR, keeping a single row per CDR3 protein. The data hold some 450,000 distinct CDR3 sequences, with roughly 17% observed a single time. The CDR3 has 16 residues. Trimming removed 4 bases from V and 2 bases from J; junction bases left unmatched: 8. Germline assignment: CDR1 MNHEY and CDR2 SVGAGI. The V and J genes are TRBV6-5 and TRBJ2-7; 10 bases fit TRBD2. The sequenced sample was blood, either unsorted or a sorted T cell fraction (not recorded which). The source is a male donor with ankylosing spondylitis. Written as DNA, the CDR3 is TGTGCCAGCAGTTCCGACAGGACTAGCGGACCCTACGAGCAGTACTTC. This gives the protein CASSSDRTSGPYEQYF.